This is a list of T cell receptor beta chains from one sample in a study of beta chain features in type 1 diabetes. Sequenced by immunoSEQ multiplex PCR; TCRdb stores in-frame clones only, minus some. The repertoire holds 500,000 to 850,000 clones, with over 12% as singletons. Sequencing was carried out using naive CD4+ T cells from blood. These receptor sequences come from a man aged 18-30 years with type 1 diabetes. Each CDR3 is given with its conserved first and last residue. D genes are given only for firm matches. A row's size may be missing; if present it is once, few, many or a size class.

CDR3aa	CDR3nt	v_gene	d_gene	j_gene	abundance
CASSRSRGETQYF	TGTGCCAGCAGTAGATCCAGGGGAGAGACCCAGTACTTC	TRBV27	-	TRBJ2-5	-
CASSLVLRTEPQETQYF	TGTGCCAGCAGCTTAGTACTCCGGACTGAACCCCAAGAGACCCAGTACTTC	TRBV7-9	-	TRBJ2-5	-
CASTILGGQPQHF	TGTGCCAGCACCATCCTCGGTGGTCAGCCCCAGCATTTT	TRBV2	-	TRBJ1-5	-
CSVEAGTVNGYTF	TGCAGCGTTGAGGCCGGGACCGTGAATGGCTACACCTTC	TRBV29-1	-	TRBJ1-2	few
CAWSGTADQPQHF	TGTGCCTGGAGTGGGACAGCAGATCAGCCCCAGCATTTT	TRBV30	-	TRBJ1-5	few
CACRTSGVTDTQYF	TGTGCCTGCCGAACTAGCGGGGTCACAGATACGCAGTATTTT	TRBV30	TRBD2	TRBJ2-3	-
CASRSLTGPSYNEQFF	TGCGCCAGCAGGTCACTGACAGGGCCTTCCTACAATGAGCAGTTCTTC	TRBV10-2	TRBD1	TRBJ2-1	few
CAWSRASGTQYF	TGTGCCTGGAGTCGGGCAAGCGGTACGCAGTATTTT	TRBV30	-	TRBJ2-3	-
CASRPGTSGHNEQFF	TGTGCCAGCAGACCCGGGACTAGCGGTCACAATGAGCAGTTCTTC	TRBV7-2	TRBD2	TRBJ2-1	few
CASSVSGVNTEAFF	TGTGCCAGCAGCGTATCAGGGGTGAACACTGAAGCTTTCTTT	TRBV9	-	TRBJ1-1	-
CASSLLGEETQYF	TGTGCCAGCAGTCTGCTAGGGGAAGAGACCCAGTACTTC	TRBV5-6	-	TRBJ2-5	-
CASSYGGGNTIYF	TGTGCCAGCAGCTATGGAGGTGGAAACACCATATATTTT	TRBV7-2	-	TRBJ1-3	-
CASSVGGTGSYEQYF	TGTGCCAGCAGCGTAGGGGGTACAGGGAGTTACGAGCAGTACTTC	TRBV9	-	TRBJ2-7	few
CASSPGTSAYEQYF	TGCGCCAGCAGCCCCGGGACTAGCGCTTACGAGCAGTACTTC	TRBV5-1	TRBD2	TRBJ2-7	few
CASSSLGQGRNQPQHF	TGTGCCAGCAGTTCCCTCGGGCAGGGCCGGAATCAGCCCCAGCATTTT	TRBV6-5	-	TRBJ1-5	-
CATSRVQGNQPQHF	TGTGCCACCAGCAGAGTACAGGGCAATCAGCCCCAGCATTTT	TRBV15	-	TRBJ1-5	-
CASLPGSSEKLFF	TGTGCCAGCCTACCGGGGTCCTCTGAAAAACTGTTTTTT	TRBV28	-	TRBJ1-4	-
CASSSPGDADTQYF	TGTGCCAGCAGTTCCCCCGGAGATGCAGATACGCAGTATTTT	TRBV28	-	TRBJ2-3	few
CASSLQQINQPQHF	TGTGCCAGCAGCTTGCAACAGATCAATCAGCCCCAGCATTTT	TRBV5-6	-	TRBJ1-5	-
CATSSFLWTSPRRSYEQYF	TGTGCCACCAGCAGTTTTCTATGGACTAGCCCCCGGAGGTCCTACGAGCAGTACTTC	TRBV15	TRBD2	TRBJ2-7	-
CASSFRERNTEAFF	TGTGCCAGCAGTTTTCGAGAGAGGAACACTGAAGCTTTCTTT	TRBV27	-	TRBJ1-1	few
CASSLAGTNSYEQYF	TGCGCCAGCAGCTTGGCCGGGACGAATTCCTACGAGCAGTACTTC	TRBV5-1	-	TRBJ2-7	-
CASSSGTQGNIQYF	TGTGCCAGCAGTTCCGGGACTCAGGGGAACATTCAGTACTTC	TRBV28	-	TRBJ2-4	-
CASSQRGDQETQYF	TGTGCCAGCAGCCAACGAGGTGACCAAGAGACCCAGTACTTC	TRBV4-2	-	TRBJ2-5	few
CASSFWGIEEKLFF	TGTGCCAGCAGCTTTTGGGGGATCGAAGAAAAACTGTTTTTT	TRBV7-2	-	TRBJ1-4	few
CAWSVRGKQFF	TGTGCCTGGAGTGTGAGAGGTAAGCAGTTCTTC	TRBV30	-	TRBJ2-1	-
CASSPDEYALSTDTQYF	TGTGCCAGCAGTCCGGACGAGTACGCTCTCTCCACAGATACGCAGTATTTT	TRBV14	-	TRBJ2-3	few
CASSLAPGGYMNTEAFF	TGTGCCAGCAGCTTAGCCCCTGGGGGATACATGAACACTGAAGCTTTCTTT	TRBV7-6	-	TRBJ1-1	few
CAWSLTWNEQFF	TGTGCCTGGAGTTTGACATGGAATGAGCAGTTCTTC	TRBV30	-	TRBJ2-1	few
CASRAAASYEQYF	TGTGCCAGCAGGGCAGCGGCGTCCTACGAGCAGTACTTC	TRBV2	-	TRBJ2-7	few
CASSRMDRGQNTGELFF	TGTGCCAGCAGCCGCATGGACAGGGGGCAGAACACCGGGGAGCTGTTTTTT	TRBV5-4	TRBD1	TRBJ2-2	few
CTSSATGAVRPQHF	TGCACCAGCAGCGCCACAGGCGCAGTACGGCCCCAGCATTTT	TRBV1	-	TRBJ1-5	-
CAPPSGIVLPYEQYF	TGTGCCCCACCCTCGGGGATCGTCCTTCCGTACGAGCAGTACTTC	TRBV7-6	-	TRBJ2-7	few
CASSAINAAGETQYF	TGTGCCAGCAGTGCAATTAATGCCGCCGGGGAGACCCAGTACTTC	TRBV2	-	TRBJ2-5	once
CASSLSLAGGSSYEQYF	TGTGCCAGCAGTTTATCGTTAGCGGGGGGGAGCTCCTACGAGCAGTACTTC	TRBV27	TRBD2	TRBJ2-7	-
CASSARRPPGEAFF	TGTGCCAGCAGCGCCCGGAGACCGCCAGGTGAAGCTTTCTTT	TRBV13	-	TRBJ1-1	-